This T cell receptor beta chain was profiled in a study of CD8 T cells in Susac syndrome (dated by TCRdb to about 2019). About the investigation overall: The study used repertoire sequencing to test whether antigen drove CD8+ T cell activation and differentiation in Susac syndrome. Findings and caveats that apply to the study as a whole: The number of individuals in the TCR sequencing and HLA analysis was acknowledged as relatively small.

CDR1 KGHSH and CDR2 LQKENI are derived from the germline V gene. Counted from cysteine to phenylalanine, this CDR3 has 16 amino acids. This entry keeps only the CDR3 DNA: 48 bases, framed from base 1. Trimming removed 3 bases from V and 0 bases from J; the gene matches leave 6 bases unexplained. RNA was extracted using the RNeasy kit, and roughly 0.5 to 1 ug of the RNA was reverse transcribed with random hexamers. The immunoSEQ multiplex PCR assay, covering 54 Vbeta and 13 Jbeta segments, was used to amplify TCR beta CDR3 regions. Bias from PCR amplification was corrected by using a synthetic template baseline for primer optimization and for computational correction. Per the authors' processing: Reads were annotated to V, D and J genes per IMGT and analyzed with immunoSEQ Analyzer, keeping only productive sequences. Clonality was calculated as one minus the Shannon entropy normalized by log2 of the number of productive unique sequences. For each patient and control, public and private clones were evaluated among the 100 most prevalent clones. A clone was defined as Susac-specific if it was absent from the healthy and MS cohorts, from some 1,100 published viral clones and from other ImmuneACCESS disease sequences. TCRdb reran the public reads through fastp at Q25 and MiXCR, keeping productive beta chains. A single entry per CDR3 protein holds the most common genes and DNA from its merged rows. None of the V and J calls come from the authors' own analysis; TCRdb made them. The sample table records 150,000 to 200,000 distinct CDR3 sequences; 90% to 95% of these occur just once. The ten largest clones take up around 0.15% of the sample.

High-throughput TCR beta sequencing profiled peripheral blood CD8+ and CD4+ T cells from healthy donors, Susac syndrome patients and multiple sclerosis patients. Healthy donors were included as age- and sex-matched controls. Bulk CD8+ and CD4+ T cells were purified by magnetic negative isolation, while CD8+ TEMRA cells were enriched using FACS. Blood was drawn into EDTA tubes, processed within 24 hours, and PBMCs were isolated by density gradient centrifugation. PBMCs intended for TCR sequencing were cryopreserved in liquid nitrogen and were subsequently thawed in a 37 degrees C water bath. Purity of sorted or isolated CD4+, CD8+ and CD8+ TEMRA cells was at least 90%. On this clonotype itself: Its specific antigen is unknown. No per-base quality is available; no much larger clone lies one base away.

This TCR derives from a human donor in good health. The material sequenced was CD4+ T cells from PBMCs. This chain joins TRBV18 to TRBJ2-7; 9 central nucleotides agree with TRBD2. The CDR3 region reads CASSPDYSGGSYEQYF. The DNA sequence is as follows: TGTGCCAGCTCACCGGACTATAGCGGGGGCTCCTACGAGCAGTACTTC.